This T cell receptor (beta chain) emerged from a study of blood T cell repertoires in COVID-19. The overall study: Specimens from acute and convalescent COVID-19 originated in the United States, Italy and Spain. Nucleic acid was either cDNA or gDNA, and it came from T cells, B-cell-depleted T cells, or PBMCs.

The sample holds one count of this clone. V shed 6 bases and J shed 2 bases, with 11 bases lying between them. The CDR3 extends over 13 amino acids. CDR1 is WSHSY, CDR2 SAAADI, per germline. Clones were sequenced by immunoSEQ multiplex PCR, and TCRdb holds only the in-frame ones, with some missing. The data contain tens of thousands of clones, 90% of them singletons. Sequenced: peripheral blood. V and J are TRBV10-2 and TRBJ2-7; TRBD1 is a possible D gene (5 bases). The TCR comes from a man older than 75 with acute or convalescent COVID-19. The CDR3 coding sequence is TGCGCCAGCAGGCAGGGAAGGGCCTACGAGCAGTACTTC. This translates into CASRQGRAYEQYF.